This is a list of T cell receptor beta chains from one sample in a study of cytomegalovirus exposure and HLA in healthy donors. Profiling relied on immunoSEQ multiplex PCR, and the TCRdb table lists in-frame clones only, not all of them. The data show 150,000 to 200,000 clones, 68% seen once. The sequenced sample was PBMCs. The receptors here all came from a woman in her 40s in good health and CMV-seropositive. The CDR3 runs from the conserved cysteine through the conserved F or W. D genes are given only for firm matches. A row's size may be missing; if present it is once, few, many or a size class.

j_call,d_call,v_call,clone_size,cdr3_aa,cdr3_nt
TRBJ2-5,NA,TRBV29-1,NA,CSVEVNRETQYF,TGCAGCGTTGAGGTTAACCGGGAGACCCAGTACTTC
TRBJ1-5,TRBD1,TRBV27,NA,CASSPDRFNQPQHF,TGTGCCAGCAGCCCGGACAGGTTCAATCAGCCCCAGCATTTT
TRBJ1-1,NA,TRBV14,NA,CASSQRSVDTEAFF,TGTGCCAGCAGCCAGAGGTCGGTGGACACTGAAGCTTTCTTT
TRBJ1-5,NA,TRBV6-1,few,CASSVSPQGIANQPQHF,TGTGCCAGCAGTGTAAGTCCCCAGGGGATAGCGAATCAGCCCCAGCATTTT
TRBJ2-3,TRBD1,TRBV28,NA,CASSFPGQGTDTQYF,TGTGCCAGCAGTTTCCCAGGACAGGGAACAGATACGCAGTATTTT
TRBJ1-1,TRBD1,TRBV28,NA,CASSVERQGNTEAFF,TGTGCCAGCAGTGTCGAAAGACAGGGGAACACTGAAGCTTTCTTT
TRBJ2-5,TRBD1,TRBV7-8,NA,CASSFSGTEETQYF,TGTGCCAGCAGCTTCTCCGGGACAGAAGAGACCCAGTACTTC
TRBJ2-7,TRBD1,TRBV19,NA,CASSIRGGAFEQYF,TGTGCCAGTAGTATTAGAGGGGGCGCGTTCGAGCAGTACTTC
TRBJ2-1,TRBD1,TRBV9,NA,CASSVDRGPYNEQFF,TGTGCCAGCAGCGTCGACAGGGGGCCCTACAATGAGCAGTTCTTC
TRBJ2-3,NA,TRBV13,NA,CASSLGGRGPSTDTQYF,TGTGCCAGCAGCTTAGGAGGGCGGGGGCCCAGCACAGATACGCAGTATTTT
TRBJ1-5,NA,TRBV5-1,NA,CASSLTGKDQPQHF,TGCGCCAGCAGCTTGACAGGGAAGGATCAGCCCCAGCATTTT
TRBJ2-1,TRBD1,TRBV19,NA,CASSMGTGTYNEQFF,TGTGCCAGTAGTATGGGGACAGGGACCTACAATGAGCAGTTCTTC
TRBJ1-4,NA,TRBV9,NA,CASSPHSLPGEKLFF,TGTGCCAGCAGCCCCCACAGTTTACCGGGGGAAAAACTGTTTTTT
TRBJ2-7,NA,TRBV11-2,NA,CASSLGGASDSLYEQYF,TGTGCCAGCAGCTTAGGTGGGGCTAGTGACTCCCTCTACGAGCAGTACTTC
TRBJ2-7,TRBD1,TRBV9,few,CASSEGQGSSYEQYF,TGTGCCAGCAGCGAGGGACAGGGGTCATCCTACGAGCAGTACTTC
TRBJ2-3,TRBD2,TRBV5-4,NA,CASSKRTSGSNTQYF,TGTGCCAGCAGCAAGCGGACTAGCGGGAGTAATACGCAGTATTTT
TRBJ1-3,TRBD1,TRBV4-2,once,CASSQDRTGPLTGNTIYF,TGTGCCAGCAGCCAAGATCGGACAGGGCCTCTCACTGGAAACACCATATATTTT
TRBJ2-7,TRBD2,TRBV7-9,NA,CASRSGTSGPYEQYF,TGTGCAAGCAGGTCGGGGACTAGCGGTCCCTACGAGCAGTACTTC
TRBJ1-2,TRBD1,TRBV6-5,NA,CASSKQGGSIEGYTF,TGTGCCAGCAGTAAACAGGGGGGGAGTATAGAAGGCTACACCTTC
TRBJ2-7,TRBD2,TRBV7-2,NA,CASSLNLAGSWYF,TGTGCCAGCAGCTTGAACCTAGCGGGGTCGTGGTACTTC
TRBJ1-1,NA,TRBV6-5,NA,CASSYGQMNTEAFF,TGTGCCAGCAGTTACGGCCAGATGAACACTGAAGCTTTCTTT
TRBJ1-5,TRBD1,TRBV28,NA,CASSWTGPNQPQNF,TGTGCCAGCAGTTGGACAGGTCCTAATCAGCCCCAGAATTTT
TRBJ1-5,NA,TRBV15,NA,CATSREPQRAGVNQPQNF,TGTGCCACCAGCAGAGAACCCCAGCGGGCAGGAGTCAATCAGCCCCAGAATTTT
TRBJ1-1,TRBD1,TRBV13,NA,CASSLGPRTGRNEAFF,TGTGCCAGCAGCTTAGGTCCTCGGACAGGCAGAAATGAAGCTTTCTTT
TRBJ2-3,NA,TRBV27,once,CASSLIRERTDTQYF,TGTGCCAGCAGTTTAATACGGGAGCGGACAGATACGCAGTATTTT
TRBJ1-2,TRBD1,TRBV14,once,CASSQVLGQGGYTF,TGTGCCAGCAGCCAAGTTCTAGGACAGGGAGGCTACACCTTC
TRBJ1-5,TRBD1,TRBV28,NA,CASSDGQGSNQPQNF,TGTGCCAGCAGTGATGGACAGGGGAGCAATCAGCCCCAGAATTTT
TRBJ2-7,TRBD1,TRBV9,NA,CASSGRDRGTYEQYF,TGTGCCAGCAGCGGGAGGGACAGGGGGACCTACGAGCAGTACTTC
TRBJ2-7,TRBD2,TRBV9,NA,CASSGGTSGDQYF,TGTGCCAGCAGCGGGGGGACTAGCGGGGACCAGTACTTC
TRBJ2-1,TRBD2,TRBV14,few,CASSRVAGFSYNEQFF,TGTGCCAGCAGCCGAGTAGCGGGGTTCTCCTACAATGAGCAGTTCTTC
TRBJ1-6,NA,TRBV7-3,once,CASSLDRNSYNSPLHF,TGTGCCAGCAGCTTAGACAGGAACTCCTATAATTCACCCCTCCACTTT
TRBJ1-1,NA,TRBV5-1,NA,CASSLGGQNTEAFF,TGCGCCAGCAGCTTGGGGGGCCAGAACACTGAAGCTTTCTTT
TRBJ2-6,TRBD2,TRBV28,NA,CASSFYREGLRGANVLTF,TGTGCCAGCAGTTTTTATCGGGAGGGCCTGCGTGGGGCCAACGTCCTGACTTTC
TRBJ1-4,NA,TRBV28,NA,CASSPTGKSYYGGGGEKLFF,TGTGCCAGCAGTCCCACCGGAAAATCTTATTACGGAGGGGGGGGCGAAAAACTGTTTTTT
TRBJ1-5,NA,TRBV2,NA,CASSTDTKGGQPQHF,TGTGCCAGCAGTACGGACACAAAAGGGGGTCAGCCCCAGCATTTT
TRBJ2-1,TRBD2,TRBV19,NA,CASSSSRTSRYNEQFF,TGTGCCAGTAGTTCCTCGAGGACTAGCCGCTACAATGAGCAGTTCTTC
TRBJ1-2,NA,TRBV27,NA,CASSLSPDSYGYTF,TGTGCCAGCAGTTTATCGCCCGACAGCTATGGCTACACCTTC
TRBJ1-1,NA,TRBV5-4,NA,CASSPGSNTEAFF,TGTGCCAGCAGCCCGGGATCTAACACTGAAGCTTTCTTT
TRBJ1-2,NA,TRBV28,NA,CASSGAQGGYTF,TGTGCCAGCAGTGGGGCCCAAGGGGGCTACACCTTC
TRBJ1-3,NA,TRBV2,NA,CASSDTGFSGNTIYF,TGTGCCAGCAGCGACACAGGGTTCTCTGGAAACACCATATATTTT
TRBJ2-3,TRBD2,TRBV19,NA,CASSPSEAGEDTDTQYF,TGTGCCAGTAGCCCCTCGGAAGCGGGGGAGGATACAGATACGCAGTATTTT
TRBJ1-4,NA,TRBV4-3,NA,CASRDRYINEKLFF,TGCGCCAGCAGAGACAGATACATAAATGAAAAACTGTTTTTT
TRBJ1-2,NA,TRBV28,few,CASSLQAVPGYTF,TGTGCCAGCAGTTTACAGGCCGTCCCTGGCTACACCTTC
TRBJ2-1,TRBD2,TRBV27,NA,CASRGVAGGIYNEQFF,TGTGCCAGCAGAGGGGTAGCGGGAGGTATCTACAATGAGCAGTTCTTC
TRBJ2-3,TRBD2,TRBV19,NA,CATRGPGGPADTQYF,TGTGCCACCAGGGGCCCGGGGGGGCCCGCAGATACGCAGTATTTT